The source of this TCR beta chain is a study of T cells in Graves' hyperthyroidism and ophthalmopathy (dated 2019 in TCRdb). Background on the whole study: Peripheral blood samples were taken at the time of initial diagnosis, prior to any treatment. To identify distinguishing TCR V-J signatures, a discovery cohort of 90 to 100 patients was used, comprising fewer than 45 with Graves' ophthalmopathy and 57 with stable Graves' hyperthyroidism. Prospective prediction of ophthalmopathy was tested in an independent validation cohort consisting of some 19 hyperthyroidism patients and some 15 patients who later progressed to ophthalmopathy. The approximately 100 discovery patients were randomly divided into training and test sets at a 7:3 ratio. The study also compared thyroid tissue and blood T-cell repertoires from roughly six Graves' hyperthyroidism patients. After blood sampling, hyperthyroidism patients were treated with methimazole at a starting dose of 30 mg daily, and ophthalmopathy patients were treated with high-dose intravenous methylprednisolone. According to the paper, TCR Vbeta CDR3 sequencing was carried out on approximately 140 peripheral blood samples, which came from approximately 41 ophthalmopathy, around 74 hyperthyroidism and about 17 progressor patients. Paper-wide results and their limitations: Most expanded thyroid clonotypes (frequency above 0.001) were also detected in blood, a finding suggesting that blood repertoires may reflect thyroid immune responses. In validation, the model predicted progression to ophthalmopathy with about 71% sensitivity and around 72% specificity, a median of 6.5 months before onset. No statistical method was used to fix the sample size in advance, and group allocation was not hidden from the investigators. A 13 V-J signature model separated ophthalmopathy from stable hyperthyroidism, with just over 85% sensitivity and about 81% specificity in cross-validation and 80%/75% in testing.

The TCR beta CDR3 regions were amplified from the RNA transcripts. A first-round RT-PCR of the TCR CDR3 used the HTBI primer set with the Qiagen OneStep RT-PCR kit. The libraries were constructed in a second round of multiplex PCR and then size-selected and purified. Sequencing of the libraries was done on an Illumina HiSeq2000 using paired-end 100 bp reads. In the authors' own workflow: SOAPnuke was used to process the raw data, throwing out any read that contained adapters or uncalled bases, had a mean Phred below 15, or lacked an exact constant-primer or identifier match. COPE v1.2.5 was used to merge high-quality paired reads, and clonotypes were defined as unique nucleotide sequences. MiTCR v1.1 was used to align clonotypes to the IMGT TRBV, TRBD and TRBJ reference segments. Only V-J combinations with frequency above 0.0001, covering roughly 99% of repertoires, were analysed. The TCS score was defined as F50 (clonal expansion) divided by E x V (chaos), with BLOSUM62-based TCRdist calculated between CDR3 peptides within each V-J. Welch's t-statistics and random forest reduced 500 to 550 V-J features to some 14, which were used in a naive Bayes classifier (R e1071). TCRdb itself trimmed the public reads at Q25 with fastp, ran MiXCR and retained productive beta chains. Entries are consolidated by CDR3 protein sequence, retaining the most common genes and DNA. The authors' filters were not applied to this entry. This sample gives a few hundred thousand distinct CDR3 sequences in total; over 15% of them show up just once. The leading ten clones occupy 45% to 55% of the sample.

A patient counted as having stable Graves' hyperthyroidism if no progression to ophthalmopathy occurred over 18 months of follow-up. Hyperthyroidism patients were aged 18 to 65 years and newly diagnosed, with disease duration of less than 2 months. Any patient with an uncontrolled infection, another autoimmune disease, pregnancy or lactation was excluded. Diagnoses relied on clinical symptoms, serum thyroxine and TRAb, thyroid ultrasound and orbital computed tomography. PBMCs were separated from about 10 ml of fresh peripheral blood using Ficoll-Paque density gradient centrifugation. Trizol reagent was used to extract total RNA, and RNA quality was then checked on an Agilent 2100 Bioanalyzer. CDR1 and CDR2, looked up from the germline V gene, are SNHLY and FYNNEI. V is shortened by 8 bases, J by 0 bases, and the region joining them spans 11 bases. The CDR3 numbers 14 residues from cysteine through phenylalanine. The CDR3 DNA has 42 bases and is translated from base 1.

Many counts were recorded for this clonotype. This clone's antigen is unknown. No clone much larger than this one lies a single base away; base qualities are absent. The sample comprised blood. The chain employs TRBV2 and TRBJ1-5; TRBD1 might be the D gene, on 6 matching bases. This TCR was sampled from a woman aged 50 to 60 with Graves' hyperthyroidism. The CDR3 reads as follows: CASRDTYSNQPQHF. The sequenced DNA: TGTGCCAGCCGGGACACCTATAGCAATCAGCCCCAGCATTTT.